Given below is one TCR beta chain in context. This sample is drawn from a study of blood T cell repertoires in COVID-19. There are 15 residues in the CDR3. The J segment lost 5 bases and the V segment lost 7 bases, leaving 17 bases of the junction unmatched. CDR1 is SQVTM and CDR2 is ANQGSEA in the germline V gene. Using immunoSEQ multiplex PCR, the repertoire was profiled, and TCRdb retains in-frame clones only, with some absent. Here the sample spans about 180,000 clones, about 90% being singletons. Sequenced input: PBMCs or T cells enriched from blood (not recorded which). The TCR was taken from a human donor with acute COVID-19. The donor label of this sample is uncertain. The genes are TRBV29-1 and TRBJ2-7; 7 nucleotides agree with TRBD2. CDR3 region: CSARGSPDPSDEQYF. CDR3 DNA sequence: TGCAGCGCCCGCGGGAGTCCAGATCCCTCAGACGAGCAGTACTTC.